The 21 T cell receptor beta chains below were found in one sample sequenced in a study of shared clonotypes between healthy human individuals. Generated by immunoSEQ multiplex PCR, the TCRdb table keeps only in-frame clones and is missing some. The sample holds a few million clones, roughly 95% seen once. Naivety among CD8 cells was defined by CD45RO negativity and positive CCR7 selection, thereby excluding terminally differentiated effector memory CD45RA+ cells. Sequenced: naive CD8+ T cells from PBMCs. These receptor sequences come from a man younger than 35 in good health. Some clones in this sample may be carry-over from other donors' samples.

Only one count was recorded for this clone. The chain couples TRBV7-9 to TRBJ2-1, with a tentative D call TRBD2 (6 bases). V was shortened by 5 bases and J by 7 bases, with 15 bases between the two germline ends. This CDR3 spans 14 amino acids. CDR1 and CDR2 (germline): SEHNR, FQNEAQ (reference sequence). CDR3 DNA sequence: TGTGCCAGCAGCGAACCGGGCGGGATGAATGAGCAGTTCTTC. Amino acids: CASSEPGGMNEQFF.

The V call is TRBV13, the J call TRBJ1-4; no clear D gene. Germline CDR1 is PRHDT and CDR2 is FYEKMQ (reference sequence). The V end lost 1 base, the J end lost 7 bases, and 10 bases lay between the germline ends. The CDR3 contains 14 residues. The CDR3 sequence is CASSLDRAGEKLFF. CDR3 nucleotides: TGTGCCAGCAGCTTAGACCGGGCGGGTGAAAAACTGTTTTTT.

V is TRBV6-6 and J is TRBJ2-1, with 8 bases matching TRBD2. The CDR3 runs 13 residues. Germline V lookup: CDR1 MNHNY, CDR2 SVGAGI (reference sequence). Germline trimming cut 8 bases from V and 10 bases from J; bases unmatched to any gene: 10. As DNA, the CDR3 is TGTGCCAGCTCCCGGGGGGGTTCTGGGGAGCAGTTCTTC. Its protein product is CASSRGGSGEQFF.

The V and J genes are TRBV27 and TRBJ2-7; TRBD2 aligns across 10 bases. V was pared by 4 bases and J by 3 bases, with 12 bases of the junction left unmatched. This CDR3 contains 17 residues. Germline V lookup: CDR1 MNHEY, CDR2 SMNVEV (reference sequence). The chain's CDR3 is CASSSRLAGERSYEQYF. CDR3 sequence (DNA): TGTGCCAGCAGTTCCCGCCTAGCGGGAGAACGAAGCTACGAGCAGTACTTC.

In this sample, this clone turned up once. CDR3 nucleotide sequence: TGTGCCAGCAGAGGACTAGCGGGAGGGTGGGATGAGCAGTTCTTC. Translation gives CASRGLAGGWDEQFF. J is TRBJ2-1 and V is TRBV7-9; TRBD2 matches 15 bases. The ends lost 6 bases at V and 8 bases at J; junction bases unmatched: 5. The CDR3 length is 15 residues. Germline values: CDR1 SEHNR, CDR2 FQNEAQ (reference sequence).

The chain links TRBV9 to TRBJ1-3; TRBD1 agrees at 7 bases. The CDR3 has 15 residues. Germline CDR1 is SGDLS and CDR2 is YYNGEE. V gave up 0 bases and J gave up 8 bases; unmatched junction bases: 8. The CDR3 region has the DNA TGTGCCAGCAGCGTAGAGGGGGCCGGGTTGGACACCATATATTTT. Its protein is CASSVEGAGLDTIYF.

The chain combines TRBV27 with TRBJ1-5; no clear D gene. V dropped 0 bases and J dropped 10 bases, with 10 bases sitting between them. Per germline, CDR1 MNHEY and CDR2 SMNVEV (reference sequence). The CDR3 sequence is 13 residues long. The chain's CDR3 is CASSLSPMGPQHF. CDR3 DNA: TGTGCCAGCAGTTTATCCCCCATGGGACCCCAGCATTTT.

This chain uses TRBV23-1 with TRBJ2-4; D possibly corresponds to TRBD2 (6 bases). TRBV23-1 is reported as an ORF; its role is uncertain. Trimming pared 5 bases from V and 5 bases from J, leaving 13 bases between. This CDR3 spans 14 amino acids. The CDR3 bases are TGCGCCAGCAGTTCCGGGACTTGGGAAAACATTCAGTACTTC. The encoded protein is CASSSGTWENIQYF.

This sequence joins TRBV27 and TRBJ2-4, with D perhaps being TRBD1 or TRBD2 (6 bases each). Trimming took 0 bases from V and 7 from J, leaving 16 bases between them. Germline CDR1 MNHEY, CDR2 SMNVEV (reference sequence). The CDR3 covers 16 residues. CDR3 bases: TGTGCCAGCAGTTTATCCGGGGGCGACTTCGTTAACATTCAGTACTTC. This sequence encodes CASSLSGGDFVNIQYF.

The chain recombines TRBV9 with TRBJ2-1, with 7 positions matching TRBD2. The CDR3 sequence is 17 residues long. The germline gives CDR1 SGDLS, CDR2 YYNGEE. V lost 2 bases, J lost 4 bases, and 12 bases stayed unmatched. The CDR3 spells CASSVTHGLGPYNEQFF. DNA for the CDR3: TGTGCCAGCAGCGTGACCCACGGACTAGGGCCGTACAATGAGCAGTTCTTC.

The genes are TRBV29-1 and TRBJ2-7, with D maybe TRBD1 (5 bases). The CDR3 spans 12 residues. Looked up from germline, CDR1 is SQVTM and CDR2 is ANQGSEA. V lost 5 bases to trimming and J lost 4 bases, with 12 bases between them. CDR3 sequence reads: CSVLVPGYEQYF. The DNA of the CDR3 is TGCAGCGTTTTGGTACCAGGGTACGAGCAGTACTTC.

This chain connects TRBV10-3 to TRBJ2-7, with D possibly being TRBD2 (6 bases). CDR1 and CDR2 (germline): ENHRY, SYGVKD. The CDR3 length is 18 residues. Trimming shortened V by 3 bases and J by 1 base, and 22 bases separated the two germline ends. CDR3 DNA: TGTGCCATCAGTGAAGTCAGGGCCACTCTTGGGGGGTCCTACGAGCAGTACTTC. Its protein is CAISEVRATLGGSYEQYF.

The rearrangement links TRBV9 to TRBJ2-7; the match to TRBD1 covers 9 bases. The CDR3 loop spans 13 amino acids. Germline CDR1 reads SGDLS; CDR2 reads YYNGEE. The V and J ends lost 2 bases and 5 bases, in that order; junction bases with no gene match: 2. CDR3 loop: CASSVRTGDEQYF. The CDR3 coding sequence is TGTGCCAGCAGCGTCCGGACAGGGGACGAGCAGTACTTC.

This chain connects TRBV4-1 to TRBJ1-2; D is unclear. The V and J ends lost 0 bases and 6 bases respectively, with 8 bases between them. Germline V gene lookup returns CDR1 MGHRA and CDR2 YSYEKL. The CDR3 is made up of 13 amino acids. The CDR3 here is CASSQDWEDGYTF. CDR3 nucleotide sequence: TGCGCCAGCAGCCAAGATTGGGAGGATGGCTACACCTTC.

The genes are TRBV15 and TRBJ2-7, with TRBD1 matching over 8 bases. The V segment lost 0 bases and the J segment 4 bases; nucleotides outside the gene matches: 8. The CDR3 runs 16 residues. Germline V CDR1 and CDR2: LNHNV, YYDKDF (reference sequence). In nucleotides, the CDR3 is TGTGCCACCAGCAGAGAGTCAGGGGGCTCAAATTACGAGCAGTACTTC. Protein product: CATSRESGGSNYEQYF.

The chain links TRBV5-6 to TRBJ2-3, with TRBD2 matching over 9 bases. J was trimmed by 4 bases and V by 7 bases; bases with no gene match: 13. CDR1 and CDR2 (germline): SGHDT, YYEEEE. CDR3 length: 16 amino acids. CDR3 sequence: CASLMVAGGPSDTQYF. Written as DNA, the CDR3 is TGTGCCAGCCTCATGGTCGCGGGAGGGCCGTCAGATACGCAGTATTTT.

This clone was counted a single time. The rearrangement joins TRBV28 to TRBJ1-3; D gene unclear. V lost 6 bases and J 0 bases, leaving 18 bases between the germline ends. The germline V gene has CDR1 MDHEN and CDR2 SYDVKM. This CDR3 has 17 amino acids. The DNA of the CDR3 is TGTGCCAGCAGCCCCGACCTGGAGACCGTCTCTGGAAACACCATATATTTT. Translating it yields CASSPDLETVSGNTIYF.

This chain joins TRBV5-1 and TRBJ2-6; TRBD2 matches at 7 bases. Trimming removed 2 bases from V and 4 bases from J; junction bases left unmatched: 3. CDR1 and CDR2 from the germline V gene are SGHRS and YFSETQ. CDR3 size: 15 residues. The CDR3 DNA sequence: TGCGCCAGCAGCTTAGCGGGGAACGGGGCCAACGTCCTGACTTTC. Protein: CASSLAGNGANVLTF.

The rearrangement joins TRBV7-6 to TRBJ2-7, with D unresolved. This CDR3 has 13 amino acids. CDR1 SGHVS and CDR2 FNYEAQ come from the germline V gene. The germline V and J ends were trimmed by 5 bases and 5 bases, with 13 bases remaining between them. Here the CDR3 DNA reads TGTGCCAGCAGCCCACCGACTTCCCACGAGCAGTACTTC. It translates to CASSPPTSHEQYF. Full variable domain (rest looked up from reference TRBV7-6 and TRBJ2-7): GAGVSQSPRYKVTKRGQDVALRCDPISGHVSLYWYRQALGQGPEFLTYFNYEAQQDKSGLPNDRFSAERPEGSISTLTIQRTEQRDSAMYRCASSPPTSHEQYFGPGTRLTVT.

The chain carries TRBV4-3 and TRBJ2-3, with D unclear. The CDR3 covers 14 residues. With 0 bases removed from V and 4 bases from J, the gap between germline ends came to 8 bases. The germline CDR1 and CDR2 sequences are LGHNA and YSLEER. CDR3: CASSQDRFADTQYF. The CDR3 DNA sequence: TGCGCCAGCAGCCAAGATAGGTTTGCAGATACGCAGTATTTT.

The chain uses TRBV5-4 and TRBJ2-6, with D hard to call. Germline V CDR1 and CDR2: SGHNT, YYREEE (reference sequence). The CDR3 is 16 amino acids. V was clipped by 4 bases and J by 0 bases, with 11 bases between them. Written as DNA, the CDR3 is TGTGCCAGCAGCCAGATCACGGTCTCTGGGGCCAACGTCCTGACTTTC. It encodes CASSQITVSGANVLTF.